Presented here are 4 T cell receptor beta chains from one specimen sequenced in a study of blood T cell repertoires in COVID-19. The table came from immunoSEQ multiplex PCR; TCRdb's copy has only in-frame clones and leaves some out. The sample shows 230,000 or so clones, 86% of them seen only once. What was sequenced was PBMCs or T cells enriched from blood (not recorded which). The receptors were sampled from a woman in her thirties or forties with acute COVID-19.

The rearrangement links TRBV24-1 to TRBJ1-2; perhaps TRBD1 as D (5 bases). This CDR3 has 12 amino acids. The germline V gene encodes CDR1 KGHDR and CDR2 SFDVKD. Trimming removed 6 bases from V and 3 bases from J, with 7 bases in between. Written as DNA, the CDR3 is TGTGCCACCAGTAGGGGCCACTATGGCTACACCTTC. Translating it yields CATSRGHYGYTF.

CDR3 nucleotides: TGTGCCACCAGCAGAGAGGGGGGTTCGAACACTGAAGCTTTCTTT. Translated, it gives CATSREGGSNTEAFF. V and J are TRBV15 and TRBJ1-1, with D possibly TRBD1 on 5 matching bases. The ends were cut back, 0 bases at V and 1 base at J, with 9 bases in the middle. Germline CDR1 reads LNHNV; CDR2 reads YYDKDF (reference sequence). The CDR3 contains 15 residues. The full variable domain, its missing parts supplied by reference TRBV15 and TRBJ1-1, is DAMVIQNPRYQVTQFGKPVTLSCSQTLNHNVMYWYQQKSSQAPKLLFHYYDKDFNNEADTPDNFQSRRPNTSFCFLDIRSPGLGDTAMYLCATSREGGSNTEAFFGQGTRLTVV.

The J gene is TRBJ1-5, the V gene TRBV4-1; D is possibly TRBD1 (6 bases). CDR1 MGHRA and CDR2 YSYEKL come from the germline V gene. Trimming removed 1 base from V and 1 base from J, with 11 bases in between. The CDR3 covers 16 residues. CDR3 residues: CASSQGPGHSNQPQHF. The CDR3 DNA reads TGCGCCAGCAGCCAAGGACCGGGACACAGCAATCAGCCCCAGCATTTT.

The chain recombines TRBV7-3 with TRBJ1-1; tentatively, D is TRBD1 (5 bases). Per the germline V gene, CDR1 is SGHTA and CDR2 is FQGTGA. Trimming took 0 bases from V and 4 from J, leaving 12 bases between them. The CDR3 is made up of 15 amino acids. In DNA, the CDR3 is TGTGCCAGCAGCTTAACAGGGGTGCAAGGCACTGAAGCTTTCTTT. Its translation: CASSLTGVQGTEAFF. Combining the CDR3 with reference TRBV7-3 and TRBJ1-1 gives the whole variable domain GAGVSQTPSNKVTEKGKYVELRCDPISGHTALYWYRQSLGQGPEFLIYFQGTGAADDSGLPNDRFFAVRPEGSVSTLKIQRTERGDSAVYLCASSLTGVQGTEAFFGQGTRLTVV.